This entry lists 2 T cell receptor beta chains sequenced from one sample in a study of low-dose radiotherapy and immunotherapy resistance in tumors. Time point meaning: after trial treatment. The treatment denotes: LDRT plus nivolumab, ipilimumab, low-dose cyclophosphamide and aspirin (RACIN trial). TRAV- and TRBV-specific primers primed first-strand cDNA, covering alpha and beta chains. The TCRs were subjected to amplification over roughly 18 PCR cycles employing a constant-region primer in conjunction with a V-primer adapter. TCRdb independently ran MiXCR on the reads; one entry per CDR3 protein. Of approximately 91,000 distinct CDR3 sequences listed, 20% to 25% were seen once; the top ten hold over 10%. This specimen was PBMCs, taken after low-dose radiotherapy plus immunotherapy. These receptor sequences come from a female donor with ovarian cancer.

V gene TRBV5-1 combines with J gene TRBJ2-5, with 12 bases aligning to TRBD2. The germline V gene has CDR1 SGHRS and CDR2 YFSETQ. After removal of 3 bases from V and 7 bases from J, the junction contained 13 bases not matched to a gene. This CDR3 comprises 17 residues. CDR3 DNA sequence: TGCGCCAGCAGCTCAAGGCTAGCGGGGGGGCTATTTGGGACCCAGTACTTC. Its translation is CASSSRLAGGLFGTQYF.

This clonotype was detected ten times or more. The rearrangement joins TRBV7-3 to TRBJ1-1; no reliable D call. Deletions cut 4 bases from V and 1 base from J, with 7 bases between. CDR1 and CDR2 from the germline V gene are SGHTA and FQGTGA. This CDR3 comprises 13 residues. CDR3 sequence: CASSYDPNTEAFF. The CDR3 DNA reads TGTGCCAGCAGCTATGATCCGAACACTGAAGCTTTCTTT.